Listed here is a single TCR beta chain. Its target is not known. The data originate from a study of OX40 agonist ivuxolimab in advanced cancers. Study in general: Mean age 60 years, range about 23 to 80; about 81% male.

Generated by immunoSEQ multiplex PCR, the TCRdb table keeps only in-frame clones and is missing some. The sample carries about 73,000 clones, 90% to 95% recorded once. Study-level points and caveats: Doses of 0.1 to 3.0 mg/kg were accompanied by clonal expansion of CD4+ and CD8+ blood T cells by week 6. Average numbers of expanded clones were greater in CD8+ T cells than in CD4+.

With 4 bases removed from V and 2 bases from J, the gap between germline ends came to 15 bases. The CDR3 runs to 16 residues. Germline values: CDR1 SGHNT, CDR2 YYREEE (reference sequence). The chain joins TRBV5-4 to TRBJ2-2, with D maybe TRBD1 (6 bases). The TCR originated in an adult with an advanced solid tumor such as melanoma, head and neck, liver or kidney cancer. Specimen: CD4+ or CD8+ T cells sorted from blood, collected in a trial of the OX40 agonist ivuxolimab. The CDR3 DNA reads as TGTGCCAGCAGCGAACTATACAGGGATAACACCGGGGAGCTGTTTTTT. Residues: CASSELYRDNTGELFF.